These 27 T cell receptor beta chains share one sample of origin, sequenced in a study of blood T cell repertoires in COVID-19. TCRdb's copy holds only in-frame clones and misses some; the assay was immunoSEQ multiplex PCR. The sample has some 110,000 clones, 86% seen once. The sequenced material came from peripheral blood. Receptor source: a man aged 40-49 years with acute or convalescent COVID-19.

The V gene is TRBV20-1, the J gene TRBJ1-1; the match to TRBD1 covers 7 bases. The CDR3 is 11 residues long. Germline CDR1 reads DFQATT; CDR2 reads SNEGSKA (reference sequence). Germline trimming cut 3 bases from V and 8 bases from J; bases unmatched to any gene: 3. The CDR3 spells CSARPTGEAFF. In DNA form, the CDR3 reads TGCAGTGCTAGGCCGACAGGGGAAGCTTTCTTT.

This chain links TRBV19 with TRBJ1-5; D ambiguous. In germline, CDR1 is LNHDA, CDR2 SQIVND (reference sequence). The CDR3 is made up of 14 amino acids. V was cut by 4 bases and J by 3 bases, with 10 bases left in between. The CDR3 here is CASSTNGNNQPQHF. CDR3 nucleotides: TGTGCCAGTAGTACAAACGGTAACAATCAGCCCCAGCATTTT.

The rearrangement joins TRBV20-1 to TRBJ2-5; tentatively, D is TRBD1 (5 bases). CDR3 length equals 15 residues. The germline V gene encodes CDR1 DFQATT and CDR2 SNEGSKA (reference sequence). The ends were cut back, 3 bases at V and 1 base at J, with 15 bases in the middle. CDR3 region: CSASFPGPSQETQYF. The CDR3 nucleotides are TGCAGTGCTAGTTTCCCAGGGCCCTCCCAAGAGACCCAGTACTTC.

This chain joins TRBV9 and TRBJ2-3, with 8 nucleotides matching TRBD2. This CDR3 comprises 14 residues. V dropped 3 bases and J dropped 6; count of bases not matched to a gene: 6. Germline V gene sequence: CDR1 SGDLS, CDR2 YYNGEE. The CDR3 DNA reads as TGTGCCAGCAGCGACGGACTAGCACCCGATACGCAGTATTTT. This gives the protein CASSDGLAPDTQYF.

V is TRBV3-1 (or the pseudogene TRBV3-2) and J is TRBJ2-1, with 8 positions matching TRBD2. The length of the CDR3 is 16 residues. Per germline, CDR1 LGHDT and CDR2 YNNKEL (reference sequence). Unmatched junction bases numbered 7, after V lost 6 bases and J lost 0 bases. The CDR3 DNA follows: TGTGCCAGCAGACCACTAGCGGTGAGCTCCTACAATGAGCAGTTCTTC. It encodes CASRPLAVSSYNEQFF.

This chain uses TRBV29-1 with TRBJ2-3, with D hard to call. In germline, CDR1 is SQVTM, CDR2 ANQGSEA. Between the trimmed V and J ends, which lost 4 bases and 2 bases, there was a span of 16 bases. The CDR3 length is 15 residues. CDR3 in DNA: TGCAGCGTTGTAGATAGACTGGATAACACAGATACGCAGTATTTT. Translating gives CSVVDRLDNTDTQYF.

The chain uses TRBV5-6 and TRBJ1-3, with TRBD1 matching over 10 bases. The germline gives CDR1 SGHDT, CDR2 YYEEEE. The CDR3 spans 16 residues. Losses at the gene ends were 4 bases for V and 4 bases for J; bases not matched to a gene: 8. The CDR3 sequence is CASSQGTGAAGNTIYF. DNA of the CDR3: TGTGCCAGCAGCCAAGGGACAGGGGCTGCCGGAAACACCATATATTTT.

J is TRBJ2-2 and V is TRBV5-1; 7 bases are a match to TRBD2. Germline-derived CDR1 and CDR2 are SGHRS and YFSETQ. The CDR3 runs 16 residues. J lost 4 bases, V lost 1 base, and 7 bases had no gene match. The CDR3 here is CASSLLVSGGTGELFF. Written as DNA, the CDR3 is TGCGCCAGCAGCTTGTTGGTGTCGGGGGGCACCGGGGAGCTGTTTTTT.

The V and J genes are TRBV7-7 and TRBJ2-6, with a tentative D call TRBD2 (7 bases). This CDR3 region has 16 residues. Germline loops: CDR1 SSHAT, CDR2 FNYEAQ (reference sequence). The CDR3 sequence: CALGGGPNSGANVLTF. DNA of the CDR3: TGTGCTTTAGGGGGGGGGCCCAACTCTGGGGCCAACGTCCTGACTTTC.

CDR3: CASTLNRAVETQYF. The CDR3 coding sequence is TGTGCCAGCACTCTGAACAGGGCCGTGGAGACCCAGTACTTC. The chain links TRBV2 to TRBJ2-5; D possibly corresponds to TRBD1 (6 bases). Looked up from germline, CDR1 is SNHLY and CDR2 is FYNNEI. Deletions cut 7 bases from V and 5 bases from J, with 17 bases between. This CDR3 contains 14 residues. The whole variable domain, remainder taken from reference TRBV2 and TRBJ2-5, is EPEVTQTPSHQVTQMGQEVILRCVPISNHLYFYWYRQILGQKVEFLVSFYNNEISEKSEIFDDQFSVERPDGSNFTLKIRSTKLEDSAMYFCASTLNRAVETQYFGPGTRLLVL.

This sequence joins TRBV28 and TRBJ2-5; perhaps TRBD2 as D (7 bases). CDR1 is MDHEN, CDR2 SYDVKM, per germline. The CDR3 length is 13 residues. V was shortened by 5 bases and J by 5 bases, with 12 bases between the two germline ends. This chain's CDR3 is CASSRGAQETQYF. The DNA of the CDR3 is TGTGCCAGCAGTCGGGGGGCTCAGGAGACCCAGTACTTC.

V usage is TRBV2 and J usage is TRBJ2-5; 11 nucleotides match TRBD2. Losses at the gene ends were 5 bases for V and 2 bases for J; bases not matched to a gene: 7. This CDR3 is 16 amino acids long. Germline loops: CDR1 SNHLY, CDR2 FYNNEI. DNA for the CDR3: TGTGCCAGCAGTTGGGGGCTAGCGGGGGGACAAGAGACCCAGTACTTC. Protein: CASSWGLAGGQETQYF.

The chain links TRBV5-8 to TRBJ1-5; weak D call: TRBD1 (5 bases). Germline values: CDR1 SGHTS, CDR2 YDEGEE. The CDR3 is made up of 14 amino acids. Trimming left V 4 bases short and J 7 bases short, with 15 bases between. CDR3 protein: CASSRVGRGQPQHF. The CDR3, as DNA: TGTGCCAGCAGCCGGGTCGGTAGGGGACAGCCCCAGCATTTT.

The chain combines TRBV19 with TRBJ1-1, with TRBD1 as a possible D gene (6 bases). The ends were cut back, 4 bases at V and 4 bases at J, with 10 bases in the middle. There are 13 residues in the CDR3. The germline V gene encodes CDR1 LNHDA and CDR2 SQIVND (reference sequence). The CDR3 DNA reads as TGTGCCAGTAGTACCCAACAGGGCACTGAAGCTTTCTTT. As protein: CASSTQQGTEAFF.

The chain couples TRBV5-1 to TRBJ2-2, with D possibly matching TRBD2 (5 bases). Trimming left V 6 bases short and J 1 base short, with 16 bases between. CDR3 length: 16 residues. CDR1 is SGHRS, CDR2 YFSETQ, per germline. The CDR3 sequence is CASTLGVGENTGELFF. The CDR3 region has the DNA TGCGCCAGCACCCTCGGGGTGGGAGAGAACACCGGGGAGCTGTTTTTT.

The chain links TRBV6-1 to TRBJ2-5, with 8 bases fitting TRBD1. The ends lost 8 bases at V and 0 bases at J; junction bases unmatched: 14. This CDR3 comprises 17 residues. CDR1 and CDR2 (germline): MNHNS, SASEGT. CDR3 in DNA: TGTGCCAGCGGTGCGTCGCAGGGGGCACTTTACCAAGAGACCCAGTACTTC. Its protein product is CASGASQGALYQETQYF.

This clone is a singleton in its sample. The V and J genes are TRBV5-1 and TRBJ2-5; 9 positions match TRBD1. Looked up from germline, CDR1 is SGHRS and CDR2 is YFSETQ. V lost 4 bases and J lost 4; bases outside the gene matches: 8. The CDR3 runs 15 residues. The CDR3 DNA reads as TGCGCCAGCAGCCCCTCGGGACAGGGTATAGAGACCCAGTACTTC. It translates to CASSPSGQGIETQYF.

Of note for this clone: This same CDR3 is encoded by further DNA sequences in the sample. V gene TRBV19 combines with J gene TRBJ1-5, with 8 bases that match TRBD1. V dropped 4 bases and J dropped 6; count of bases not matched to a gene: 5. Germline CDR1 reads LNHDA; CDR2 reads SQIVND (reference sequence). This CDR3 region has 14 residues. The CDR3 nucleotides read TGTGCCAGTAGTACAGGACAGGGAGGTCAGCCCCAGCATTTT. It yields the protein CASSTGQGGQPQHF.

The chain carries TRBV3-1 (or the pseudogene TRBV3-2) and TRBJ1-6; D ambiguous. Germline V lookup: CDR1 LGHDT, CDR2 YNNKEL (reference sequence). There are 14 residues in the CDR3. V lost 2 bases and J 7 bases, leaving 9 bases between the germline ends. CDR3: CASSQLSGNSPLHF. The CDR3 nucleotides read TGTGCCAGCAGCCAATTATCGGGGAATTCACCCCTCCACTTT.

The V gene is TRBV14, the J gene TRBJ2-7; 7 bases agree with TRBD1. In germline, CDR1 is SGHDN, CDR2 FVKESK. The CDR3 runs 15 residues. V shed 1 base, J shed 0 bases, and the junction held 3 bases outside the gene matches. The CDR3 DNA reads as TGTGCCAGCAGCCAAGTGGGACAGCTCTCCTACGAGCAGTACTTC. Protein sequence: CASSQVGQLSYEQYF.

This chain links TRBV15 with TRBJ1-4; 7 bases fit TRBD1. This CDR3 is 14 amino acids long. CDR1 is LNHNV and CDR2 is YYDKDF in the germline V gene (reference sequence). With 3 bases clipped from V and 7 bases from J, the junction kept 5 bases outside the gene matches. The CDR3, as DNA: TGTGCCACCAGCAGCCGGGACAGCCCTGAAAAACTGTTTTTT. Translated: CATSSRDSPEKLFF.

The DNA of the CDR3 is TGTGCTAGTGCCAGATCCCTAGCGAGCACAGATACGCAGTATTTT. Its protein product is CASARSLASTDTQYF. The chain couples TRBV12-5 to TRBJ2-3; a possible D gene is TRBD2 (6 bases). Trimming took 7 bases from V and 0 from J, leaving 14 bases between them. The CDR3 consists of 15 residues. Germline CDR1 LGHNT, CDR2 FRNRAP.

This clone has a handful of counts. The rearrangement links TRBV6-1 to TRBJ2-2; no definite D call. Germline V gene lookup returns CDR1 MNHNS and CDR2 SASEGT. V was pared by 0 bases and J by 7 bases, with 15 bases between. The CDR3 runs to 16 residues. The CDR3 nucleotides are TGTGCCAGCAGTGAAGCGGCAGGCTCATTTGGCGGGGAGCTGTTTTTT. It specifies CASSEAAGSFGGELFF.

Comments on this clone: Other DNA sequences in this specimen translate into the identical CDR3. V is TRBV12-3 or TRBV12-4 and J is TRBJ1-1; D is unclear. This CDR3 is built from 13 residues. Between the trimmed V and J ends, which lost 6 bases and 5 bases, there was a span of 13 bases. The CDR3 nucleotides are TGTGCCAGCAGCCTGAAGAGAGGGACTGAAGCTTTCTTT. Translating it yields CASSLKRGTEAFF.

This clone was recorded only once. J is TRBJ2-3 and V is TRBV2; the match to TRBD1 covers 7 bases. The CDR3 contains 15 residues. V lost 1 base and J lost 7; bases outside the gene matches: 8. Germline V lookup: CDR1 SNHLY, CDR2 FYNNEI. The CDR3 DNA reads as TGTGCCAGCAGTGAAGGCCCGAGGGGGCAGCATACGCAGTATTTT. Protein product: CASSEGPRGQHTQYF. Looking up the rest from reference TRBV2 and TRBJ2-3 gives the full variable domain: EPEVTQTPSHQVTQMGQEVILRCVPISNHLYFYWYRQILGQKVEFLVSFYNNEISEKSEIFDDQFSVERPDGSNFTLKIRSTKLEDSAMYFCASSEGPRGQHTQYFGPGTRLTVL.

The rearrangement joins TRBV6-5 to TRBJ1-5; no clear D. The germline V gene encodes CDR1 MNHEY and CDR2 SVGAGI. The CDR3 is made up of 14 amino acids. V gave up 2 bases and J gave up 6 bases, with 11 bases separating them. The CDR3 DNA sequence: TGTGCCAGCAGTTACATCCGGGGTGGTCAGCCCCAGCATTTT. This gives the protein CASSYIRGGQPQHF.

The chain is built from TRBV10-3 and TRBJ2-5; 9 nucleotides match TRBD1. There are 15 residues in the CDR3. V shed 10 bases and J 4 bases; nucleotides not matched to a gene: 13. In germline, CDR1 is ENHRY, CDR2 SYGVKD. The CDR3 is CATLRDRDPGETQYF. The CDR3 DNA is TGTGCCACTCTTCGGGACAGGGACCCAGGAGAGACCCAGTACTTC.